One and the same sample provided the 11 T cell receptor beta chains below, sequenced in a study of CD8+CD57+ T cells in acquired aplastic anemia. The template used for profiling TCR beta VDJ and CDR3 was genomic DNA. One entry per CDR3 protein results from TCRdb running MiXCR on the reads. In the table there are approximately 270,000 distinct CDR3 sequences, approximately 57% of which are singletons. The sample consisted of sorted CD4+, CD8+, or CD8+CD57+ T cells (not recorded which) from PBMCs. Receptors originate from a human donor with severe aplastic anemia or a healthy control (not recorded which).

The genes are TRBV7-9 and TRBJ1-1; D is ambiguous. CDR3 length: 13 residues. The germline gives CDR1 SEHNR, CDR2 FQNEAQ (reference sequence). Trimming removed 5 bases from V and 8 bases from J, with 15 bases in between. The CDR3 DNA sequence: TGTGCCAGCAGCCCCACAGTCGGGCCAGAAGCTTTCTTT. Residues: CASSPTVGPEAFF.

This clonotype was observed once. V gene TRBV10-3 combines with J gene TRBJ2-1, with D perhaps matching TRBD2 (5 bases). Deletions cut 0 bases from V and 12 bases from J, with 12 bases between. The CDR3 runs 13 residues. Germline CDR1 is ENHRY and CDR2 is SYGVKD. The CDR3 DNA reads TGTGCCATCAGTGAGTCTGCGGGTCTATTGCAGTTCTTC. Translation: CAISESAGLLQFF.

This clonotype was counted ten times or more. The V call is TRBV4-2, the J call TRBJ2-2; 8 bases line up with TRBD1. The trim removed 0 bases at V and 5 bases at J, leaving 5 bases unmatched. In germline, CDR1 is LGHNA, CDR2 YNFKEQ. CDR3 size: 16 residues. DNA for the CDR3: TGTGCCAGCAGCCAAGAGACAGGGGCGGTTACCGGGGAGCTGTTTTTT. Its protein product is CASSQETGAVTGELFF.

The chain employs TRBV5-5 and TRBJ1-2, with D uncertain. The germline V gene has CDR1 SGHKS and CDR2 YYEKEE (reference sequence). V lost 3 bases, J lost 9 bases, and 9 bases lay in between. This CDR3 has 11 amino acids. The CDR3 here is CASSSGRSYTF. CDR3 nucleotides: TGTGCCAGCAGCTCGGGTAGGAGCTACACCTTC.

V usage is TRBV19 and J usage is TRBJ1-1, with D unclear. The CDR3 loop spans 11 amino acids. CDR1 and CDR2 from the germline V gene are LNHDA and SQIVND (reference sequence). Between the trimmed V and J ends, which lost 10 bases and 3 bases, there was a span of 9 bases. The CDR3 bases are TGTGCCACCGTTACCTACACTGAAGCTTTCTTT. This codes for CATVTYTEAFF.

This clonotype was detected many times. V and J are TRBV5-6 and TRBJ1-4; no clear D gene. The ends were cut back, 2 bases at V and 3 bases at J, with 8 bases in the middle. The CDR3 extends over 14 amino acids. Germline CDR1 reads SGHDT; CDR2 reads YYEEEE. CDR3 amino acids: CASSFAYANEKLFF. The CDR3 DNA follows: TGTGCCAGCAGCTTCGCATATGCTAATGAAAAACTGTTTTTT.

The count of this clonotype is one. The genes are TRBV10-3 and TRBJ1-1; 10 nucleotides align to TRBD1. Germline CDR1 is ENHRY and CDR2 is SYGVKD. This CDR3 has 13 amino acids. Trimming at V came to 10 bases and at J to 10 bases, leaving 12 bases not matched to a gene. CDR3 sequence (DNA): TGTGCCACCTCAACCGGGACAGGGGAAGGAGCTTTCTTT. As protein: CATSTGTGEGAFF.

Many counts were recorded for this clonotype. The V call is TRBV20-1, the J call TRBJ1-5; D unclear. CDR1 and CDR2 from the germline V gene are DFQATT and SNEGSKA (reference sequence). This CDR3 spans 14 amino acids. V was trimmed by 0 bases and J by 4 bases, leaving 10 bases between them. CDR3 coding DNA: TGCAGTGCTAGAGATCCCAGAGATAATCAGCCCCAGCATTTT. Translated: CSARDPRDNQPQHF.

V usage is TRBV6-2 or TRBV6-3 and J usage is TRBJ2-7; no clear D gene. Germline CDR1 and CDR2: MNHEY and SVGEGT. Between the trimmed V and J ends, which lost 5 bases and 5 bases, there was a span of 13 bases. The CDR3 runs 13 residues. This chain's CDR3 is CASSLGSVDEQYF. The CDR3 bases are TGTGCCAGCAGTCTAGGGTCGGTAGACGAGCAGTACTTC.

This clonotype has a count of ten or more. The chain carries TRBV20-1 and TRBJ2-4; D is unresolved. The CDR3 is made up of 15 amino acids. CDR1 and CDR2 from the germline V gene are DFQATT and SNEGSKA (reference sequence). Trimming shortened V by 0 bases and J by 0 bases, and 9 bases separated the two germline ends. Written as DNA, the CDR3 is TGCAGTGCTAGAGAGGTCCGGGTAGCCAAAAACATTCAGTACTTC. It specifies CSAREVRVAKNIQYF.

V and J are TRBV14 and TRBJ1-2; tentative D call: TRBD1 (5 bases). Germline V CDR1 and CDR2: SGHDN, FVKESK. CDR3 size: 15 residues. Trimming pared 1 base from V and 5 bases from J, leaving 14 bases between. CDR3 residues: CASSQGQGSGYGYTF. In DNA, the CDR3 is TGTGCCAGCAGCCAAGGTCAGGGATCAGGGTATGGCTACACCTTC.